This TCR beta chain emerged from a study of T-cell reconstitution after alpha-beta-depleted transplantation in children. The authors prepared the TCRbeta library with unique molecular identifiers. TCRdb reprocessed the PCR reads with MiXCR, giving one entry per CDR3 protein. The data show more than 400,000 distinct CDR3 sequences, with 43% seen just once and about 30% held by the top ten. The CDR3 runs to 13 residues. The germline CDR1 and CDR2 sequences are SGDLS and YYNGEE. Trimming pared 0 bases from V and 5 bases from J, leaving 8 bases between. This clonotype was observed at least ten times. Its cognate antigen is unknown. General study results and limits: T-cell numbers and diversity, one year after transplant, stemmed largely from T cells that were newly produced. About two months after transplant, alpha-beta T cells reportedly came from several hundred expanded graft clones. Elevated TCRbeta diversity at day 60 was traced, in some patients, to surviving recipient T cells and thymic progenitors.

This sequence joins TRBV9 and TRBJ1-1, with D possibly TRBD1 on 5 matching bases. This TCR was sampled from a girl aged 2-10 years with aplastic anemia, due to receive a stem cell transplant. The specimen was PBMCs, collected before TCRalphabeta/CD19-depleted stem cell transplant. Here the CDR3 DNA reads TGTGCCAGCAGCGTAGCGCAGGGAACTGAAGCTTTCTTT. This gives the protein CASSVAQGTEAFF.